This T cell receptor beta chain was documented in a study of regulatory T cells in long-lasting Graves disease. Study observations and caveats: Patients with persistent disease shared roughly 3,000 public clonotypes, outpacing the roughly 1,000 shared by new patients.

This clonotype came up many times. Its specificity is not known. Time point denoted: persistent/refractory GD, antithyroid drugs over 5 years with positive TRAb. Researchers made the TCR library from RNA that was extracted from PBMCs. American Thyroid Association guidelines defined Graves' disease diagnosis. Combining iRepertoire HTBI primers with Arm-PCR of CDR3 regions, the authors built TCR beta libraries. TCRdb re-called the multiplex PCR reads with MiXCR, one entry per CDR3 protein. The sample yields 300,000 to 350,000 distinct CDR3 sequences, around 20% seen once. The germline CDR1 and CDR2 sequences are ENHRY and SYGVKD. The CDR3 runs to 18 residues. V was trimmed by 2 bases and J by 6 bases, leaving 22 bases between them.

The origin of this receptor is a female donor with Graves disease. The genes are TRBV10-3 and TRBJ2-2; the D gene is possibly TRBD1 (7 bases). Sequences were derived from peripheral blood mononuclear cells (PBMCs), sampled when the disease was refractory, from a patient treated with antithyroid drugs. In nucleotides, the CDR3 is TGTGCCATCAGTGAGCCCCCGGGACTGAGGGGGCGGTCCGGGGAGCTGTTTTTT. This codes for CAISEPPGLRGRSGELFF.